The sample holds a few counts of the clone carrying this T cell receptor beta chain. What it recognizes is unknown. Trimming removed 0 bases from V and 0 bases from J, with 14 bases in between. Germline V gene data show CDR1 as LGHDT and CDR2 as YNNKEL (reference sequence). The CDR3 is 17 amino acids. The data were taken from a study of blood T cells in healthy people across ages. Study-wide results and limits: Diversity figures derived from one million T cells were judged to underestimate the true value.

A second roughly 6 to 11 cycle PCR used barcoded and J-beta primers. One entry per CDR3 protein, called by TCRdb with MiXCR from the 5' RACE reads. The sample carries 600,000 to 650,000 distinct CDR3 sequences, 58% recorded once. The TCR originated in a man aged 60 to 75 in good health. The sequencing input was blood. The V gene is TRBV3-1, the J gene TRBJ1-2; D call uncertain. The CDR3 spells CASSQDRHPSTNYGYTF. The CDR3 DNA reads TGTGCCAGCAGCCAAGATCGGCACCCTAGCACTAACTATGGCTACACCTTC.